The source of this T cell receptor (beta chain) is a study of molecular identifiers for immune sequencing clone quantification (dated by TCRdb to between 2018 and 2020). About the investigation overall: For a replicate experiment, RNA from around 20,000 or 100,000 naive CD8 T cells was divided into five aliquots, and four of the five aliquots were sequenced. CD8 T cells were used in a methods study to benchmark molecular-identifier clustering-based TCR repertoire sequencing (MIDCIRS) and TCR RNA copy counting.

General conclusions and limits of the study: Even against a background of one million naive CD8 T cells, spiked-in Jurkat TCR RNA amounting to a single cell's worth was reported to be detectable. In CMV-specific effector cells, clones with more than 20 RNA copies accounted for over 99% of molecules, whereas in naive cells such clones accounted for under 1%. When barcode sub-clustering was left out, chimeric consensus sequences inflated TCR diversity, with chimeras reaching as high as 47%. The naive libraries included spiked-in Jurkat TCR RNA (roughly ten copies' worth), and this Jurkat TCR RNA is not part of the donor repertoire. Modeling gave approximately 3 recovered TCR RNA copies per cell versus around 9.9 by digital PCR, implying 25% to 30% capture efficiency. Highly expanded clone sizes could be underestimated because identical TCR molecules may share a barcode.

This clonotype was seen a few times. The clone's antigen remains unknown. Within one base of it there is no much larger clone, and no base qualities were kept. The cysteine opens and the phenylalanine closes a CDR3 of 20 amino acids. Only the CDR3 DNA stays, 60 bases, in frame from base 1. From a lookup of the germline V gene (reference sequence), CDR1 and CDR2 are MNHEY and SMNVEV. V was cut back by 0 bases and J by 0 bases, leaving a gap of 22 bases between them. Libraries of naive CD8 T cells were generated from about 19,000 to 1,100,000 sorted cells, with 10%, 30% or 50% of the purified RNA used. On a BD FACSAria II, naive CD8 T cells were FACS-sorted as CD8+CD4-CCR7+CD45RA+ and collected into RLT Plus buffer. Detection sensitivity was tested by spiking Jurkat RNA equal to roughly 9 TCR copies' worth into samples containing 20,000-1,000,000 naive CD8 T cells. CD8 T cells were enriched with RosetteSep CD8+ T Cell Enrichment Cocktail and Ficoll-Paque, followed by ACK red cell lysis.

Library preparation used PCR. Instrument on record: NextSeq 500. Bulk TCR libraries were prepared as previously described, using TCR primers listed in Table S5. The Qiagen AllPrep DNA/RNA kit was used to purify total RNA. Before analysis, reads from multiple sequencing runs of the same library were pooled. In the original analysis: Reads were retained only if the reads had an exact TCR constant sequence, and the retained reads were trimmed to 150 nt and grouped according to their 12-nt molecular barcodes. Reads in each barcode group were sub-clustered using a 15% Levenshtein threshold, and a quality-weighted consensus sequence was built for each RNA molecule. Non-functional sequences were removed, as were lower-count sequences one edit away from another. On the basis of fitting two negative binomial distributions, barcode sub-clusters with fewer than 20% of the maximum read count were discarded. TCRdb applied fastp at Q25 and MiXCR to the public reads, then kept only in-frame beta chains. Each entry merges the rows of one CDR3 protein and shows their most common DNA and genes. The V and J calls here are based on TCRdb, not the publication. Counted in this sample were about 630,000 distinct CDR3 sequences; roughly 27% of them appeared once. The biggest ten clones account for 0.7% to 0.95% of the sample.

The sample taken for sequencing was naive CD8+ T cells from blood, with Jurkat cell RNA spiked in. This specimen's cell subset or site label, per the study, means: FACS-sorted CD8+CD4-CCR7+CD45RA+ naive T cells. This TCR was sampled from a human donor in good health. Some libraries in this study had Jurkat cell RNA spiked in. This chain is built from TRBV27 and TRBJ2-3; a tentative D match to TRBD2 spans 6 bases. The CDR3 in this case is CASSLSFPLTGLPSTDTQYF. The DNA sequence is TGTGCCAGCAGTTTATCGTTTCCCCTCACGGGACTCCCTAGCACAGATACGCAGTATTTT.